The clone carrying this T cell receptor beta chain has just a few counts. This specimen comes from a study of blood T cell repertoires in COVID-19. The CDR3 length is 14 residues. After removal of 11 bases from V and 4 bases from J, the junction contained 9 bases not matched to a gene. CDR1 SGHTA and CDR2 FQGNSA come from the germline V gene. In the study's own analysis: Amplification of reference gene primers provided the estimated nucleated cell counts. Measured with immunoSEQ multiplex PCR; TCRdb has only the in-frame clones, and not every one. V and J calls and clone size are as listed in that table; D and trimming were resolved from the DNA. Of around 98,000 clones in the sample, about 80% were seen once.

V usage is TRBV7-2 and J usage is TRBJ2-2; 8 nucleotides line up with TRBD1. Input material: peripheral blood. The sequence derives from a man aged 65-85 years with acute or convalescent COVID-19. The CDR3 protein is CAGRLDRVTGELFF. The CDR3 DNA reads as TGTGCCGGTAGACTGGACAGGGTCACCGGGGAGCTGTTTTTT.